These 8 T cell receptor beta chains were sequenced from one sample in a study of human T cells and chemical hapten exposure. TCRdb re-derived calls from the RACE reads in MiXCR, one entry per CDR3 protein. Of over 35,000 distinct CDR3 sequences listed, roughly 3.5% were seen once; the top ten hold around 5%. This sample's time point: healthy volunteer bleed at 6 weeks. From whole blood left unfractionated, total RNA was extracted. The sequencing input was whole blood. These receptors were collected from a human donor in good health. Some clones in this sample may be carry-over from other donors' samples.

This clonotype was observed at least ten times. The CDR3 bases are TGTGCCAGTAGCGTTCAAGCGGGACTGTACAATGAGCAGTTCTTC. Protein sequence: CASSVQAGLYNEQFF. The chain is built from TRBV19 and TRBJ2-1, with TRBD2 matching over 7 bases. The germline V gene encodes CDR1 LNHDA and CDR2 SQIVND (reference sequence). V lost 6 bases and J lost 4; bases outside the gene matches: 9. This CDR3 comprises 15 residues.

This clonotype has a count of ten or more. This rearrangement joins TRBV6-5 to TRBJ1-1; 7 nucleotides align to TRBD1. The ends lost 5 bases at V and 0 bases at J; junction bases unmatched: 6. CDR3 length: 15 amino acids. Germline V gene lookup returns CDR1 MNHEY and CDR2 SVGAGI. The CDR3 DNA reads as TGTGCCAGCAGTGGTTACAGGGGCATGAACACTGAAGCTTTCTTT. Translation: CASSGYRGMNTEAFF.

This clonotype occurred many times. DNA of the CDR3: TGTGCCAGCAGGCCTCTAGCGGGAGTAGACGAGCAGTACTTC. It yields the protein CASRPLAGVDEQYF. This chain joins TRBV28 and TRBJ2-7; 10 bases match TRBD2. This CDR3 has 14 residues. Trimming took 6 bases from V and 5 from J; bases not matched to a gene: 7. From germline, CDR1 is MDHEN and CDR2 SYDVKM.

In this sample, this clonotype turned up many times. J is TRBJ2-3 and V is TRBV30; 7 nucleotides line up with TRBD1. This CDR3 comprises 13 residues. Germline CDR1 and CDR2: GTSNPN and SVGIG (reference sequence). V shed 1 base, J shed 3 bases, and the junction held 1 base outside the gene matches. CDR3 protein: CAWSEGATDTQYF. The CDR3 DNA reads as TGTGCCTGGAGTGAGGGGGCAACAGATACGCAGTATTTT.

V gene TRBV5-4 combines with J gene TRBJ2-3; TRBD1 matches 7 bases. The junction had 4 bases not matched to a gene; V was cut back by 4 bases and J by 5 bases. CDR1 is SGHNT, CDR2 YYREEE, per germline (reference sequence). The CDR3 extends over 13 amino acids. CDR3 amino acids: CASSVDRVDTQYF. CDR3 DNA sequence: TGTGCCAGCAGCGTAGACAGGGTAGATACGCAGTATTTT. Filled out from reference TRBV5-4 and TRBJ2-3, the complete variable domain reads ETGVTQSPTHLIKTRGQQVTLRCSSQSGHNTVSWYQQALGQGPQFIFQYYREEENGRGNFPPRFSGLQFPNYSSELNVNALELDDSALYLCASSVDRVDTQYFGPGTRLTVL.

This clonotype came up many times. The chain employs TRBV7-9 and TRBJ1-2; 11 positions agree with TRBD1. V shed 0 bases, J shed 4 bases, and the junction held 7 bases outside the gene matches. The CDR3 contains 17 residues. In germline, CDR1 is SEHNR, CDR2 FQNEAQ (reference sequence). The CDR3 region has the DNA TGTGCCAGCAGCTTAGCGCCCCCCGGGACAGGGGGCTATGGCTACACCTTC. It translates to CASSLAPPGTGGYGYTF.

This clonotype was counted only a few times. DNA of the CDR3: TGCAGTGCTCAGGTCGGGAGCACTGAAGCTTTCTTT. This gives the protein CSAQVGSTEAFF. The chain has TRBV20-1 and TRBJ1-1; D ambiguous. The V end lost 5 bases, the J end lost 4 bases, and 11 bases lay between the germline ends. CDR3 size: 12 residues. Germline V gene data show CDR1 as DFQATT and CDR2 as SNEGSKA (reference sequence).

This clonotype is classed as medium-sized (0.01 to 0.1%). The V gene is TRBV4-2, the J gene TRBJ2-5, with 10 bases matching TRBD2. The CDR3 runs 20 residues. Germline loops: CDR1 LGHNA, CDR2 YNFKEQ. Trimming took 3 bases from V and 4 from J; bases not matched to a gene: 20. The CDR3 sequence: CASSHQTPSGRITPAETQYF. DNA of the CDR3: TGTGCCAGCAGCCATCAAACTCCTAGCGGGAGAATTACTCCTGCAGAGACCCAGTACTTC.